This TCR beta chain comes out of a study of human T cells and chemical hapten exposure (dated by TCRdb to the early 2020s). About the study as a whole: For sensitization, 2% DPC in acetone was applied to an approximately 2 cm by approximately 2 cm area of upper inner arm skin. Weekly therapeutic DPC doses were additionally applied to the scalp of patients throughout the roughly 22-week study period. Patch testing was performed on the upper back with Finn chambers containing 0.01% DPC, and the patch tests were scored after 6 days according to International Contact Dermatitis Research Group standards. The patient cohort, mostly female, included alopecia areata with under or over 50% scalp involvement, alopecia totalis and alopecia universalis. The libraries were sequenced as a pool, and the TCR yield per sample differed mostly because of small variations in library volumes within the pool. Peripheral blood TCR repertoire changes were tracked in vivo in alopecia patients during primary and secondary sensitization to the hapten diphenylcyclopropenone (DPC). Blood samples were taken from patients before sensitization (week 0) and at 2, 6 and about 24 weeks after DPC sensitization. For TCR sequencing, blood came from 25 to 35 alopecia patients at anywhere from one to four time points (pre-sensitization, 2, 6 and 24 weeks).

Results the study describes overall, beyond this receptor: All patients had alopecia, a presumed autoimmune disease, so their immune response might differ from that of healthy individuals. Patch test score was positively correlated with the number of PT1 expanded TCRs, with significance at thresholds 8, 16 and 32 but not at 4. No change with DPC sensitization was found in the number of TCRs above 1 in 1000 frequency, and no evidence of global repertoire structure alterations was found. Compared with pre-sensitization or healthy control sets, expanded TCRs formed significantly more large CDR3 similarity clusters, which is consistent with antigen-driven responses. After repeated subsampling, the strength of the expansion versus patch-test correlation and the threshold at which it became significant changed.

V is pared back by 0 bases and J by 6 bases, with 13 bases lying between the germline termini. The CDR1 and CDR2 encoded by the germline V gene are SGHTA and FQGTGA. From the cysteine through the phenylalanine, the CDR3 covers 15 amino acids. Of all the DNA, just the CDR3 is kept, 45 bases in frame from base 1. The sample's time point label, in plain terms: patch test 3, about 24 weeks after DPC sensitization. In light of the paper, this sample's treatment or condition label describes: therapeutic diphenylcyclopropenone sensitization with weekly scalp DPC. Blood at each patch-test visit was drawn before the patch test was applied. To be eligible, patients had to be aged 18 to 70, diagnosed with alopecia and judged suitable for DPC therapy, while pregnant patients were excluded. Total RNA was extracted from unfractionated whole blood that had been collected in Tempus Blood RNA tubes. The protocol used for the library was RACE. Data came from a NextSeq 500. During library preparation, unique molecular identifiers were attached to individual cDNA molecules so that TCRs could be counted quantitatively and reproducibly. Each blood RNA sample was used to sequence both TCR alpha and TCR beta chains. Per the source publication's procedure: A median of approximately 96,000 TCRs per sample was observed, with a range of roughly 20,000 to 750,000. V, J and CDR3 annotation of the TCR reads was carried out using the Decombinator software suite. Every sample was subsampled to the same number of TCRs (28,000) for the PS versus PT1 abundance plots. Expanded TCRs were defined as absent before sensitization and observed at least eight times at the 2-week time point. In-frame beta chains were kept once TCRdb had trimmed the public reads at Q25 with fastp and called clones with MiXCR. For every CDR3 protein sequence, its rows merge into one entry that carries the most common genes and DNA. TCRdb, rather than the study authors, made the V and J calls. The sample table records under 200,000 distinct CDR3 sequences; around a quarter of these occur just once. Approximately 2.3% of the sample belongs to the ten largest clones.

As to this clonotype: What antigen it recognizes has not been identified. No base quality information exists; no much larger clone differs at one position.

The chain was built from TRBV7-3 and TRBJ2-3; the D gene is unclear. Sequencing was performed on whole blood, taken in connection with sensitization to the hapten diphenylcyclopropenone (DPC). The clonotype originates from a woman between 18 and 29 years old with alopecia areata. Some clones in this sample may be carry-over from other donors' samples. Here is the DNA: TGTGCCAGCAGCTTAACGTCCCTCCCAGGCGATACGCAGTATTTT. The translation is CASSLTSLPGDTQYF. With all but the CDR3 taken from the reference TRBV7-3 and TRBJ2-3 genes, the full variable domain is: GAGVSQTPSNKVTEKGKYVELRCDPISGHTALYWYRQSLGQGPEFLIYFQGTGAADDSGLPNDRFFAVRPEGSVSTLKIQRTERGDSAVYLCASSLTSLPGDTQYFGPGTRLTVL.